This is a list of T cell receptor beta chains from one sample in a study of blood T cell repertoires in COVID-19. Measured with immunoSEQ multiplex PCR; TCRdb has only the in-frame clones, and not every one. The sample yields roughly 380,000 clones, 85% seen once. The source material was peripheral blood. These receptors originate from a young woman with acute or convalescent COVID-19. Each CDR3 is given with its conserved first and last residue. A D gene is named only where the DNA matches it firmly. For some rows the clone size is stated as once, few or many, or as a class when expanded; others skip it.

d_gene	abundance	v_gene	j_gene	CDR3aa	CDR3nt
.	.	TRBV14	TRBJ1-2	CASSQGGRYGYTF	TGTGCCAGCAGCCAAGGCGGCCGCTATGGCTACACCTTC
TRBD2	.	TRBV27	TRBJ2-1	CASHTLAGGRSFSYNEQFF	TGTGCCAGCCATACTCTAGCGGGGGGCCGTTCTTTCTCCTACAATGAGCAGTTCTTC
.	.	TRBV7-8	TRBJ1-2	CASSSRQARGYTF	TGTGCCAGCAGCTCGAGACAGGCGCGTGGCTACACCTTC
.	.	TRBV4-1	TRBJ1-5	CASSQGGRGPRGQPQHF	TGCGCCAGCAGCCAAGGGGGCAGGGGCCCACGAGGACAGCCCCAGCATTTT
.	.	TRBV13	TRBJ1-4	CASSPTGQVTNEKLFF	TGTGCCAGCAGCCCAACAGGGCAGGTGACTAATGAAAAACTGTTTTTT
TRBD2	.	TRBV5-1	TRBJ2-7	CASSLRYTSGYEQYF	TGCGCCAGCAGCTTAAGGTATACTAGCGGCTACGAGCAGTACTTC
TRBD1	once	TRBV12-3/TRBV12-4	TRBJ1-2	CAGGQGAVYGYTF	TGTGCCGGGGGACAGGGGGCGGTATATGGCTACACCTTC
TRBD1	.	TRBV6-6	TRBJ2-1	CASIPGVSGTGNEQFF	TGTGCCAGCATCCCGGGGGTGAGCGGGACAGGGAATGAGCAGTTCTTC
.	.	TRBV5-1	TRBJ2-7	CASSLGGLDEQYF	TGCGCCAGCAGCTTGGGAGGATTAGACGAGCAGTACTTC
.	.	TRBV4-1	TRBJ1-4	CASSPSPTTNEKLFF	TGCGCCAGCAGCCCTTCCCCTACAACTAATGAAAAACTGTTTTTT
.	.	TRBV5-6	TRBJ2-2	CASSFGTSRPGELFF	TGTGCCAGCAGCTTTGGTACTAGCCGACCCGGGGAGCTGTTTTTT
TRBD1	.	TRBV5-5	TRBJ1-2	CASSLYYRGPGYTF	TGTGCCAGCAGCTTGTATTACAGGGGGCCAGGCTACACCTTC
TRBD1	few	TRBV18	TRBJ1-1	CASSDSGQTNTEAFF	TGTGCCAGCTCCGATTCGGGACAGACGAACACTGAAGCTTTCTTT
TRBD1	.	TRBV27	TRBJ1-5	CASSSPGQGIQPQHF	TGTGCCAGCAGTAGTCCGGGACAGGGGATTCAGCCCCAGCATTTT
.	.	TRBV2	TRBJ2-1	CASSAQGPGEQFF	TGTGCCAGCAGTGCTCAGGGGCCGGGTGAGCAGTTCTTC
.	.	TRBV9	TRBJ2-7	CASSVGGTPTYEQYF	TGTGCCAGCAGCGTAGGGGGGACTCCAACCTACGAGCAGTACTTC
TRBD2	.	TRBV6-5	TRBJ2-1	CASSASGGQPMFF	TGTGCCAGCAGCGCTAGCGGGGGCCAACCCATGTTCTTC
TRBD1	.	TRBV5-1	TRBJ1-3	CASSLTGTVSSGNTIYF	TGCGCCAGCAGCTTGACCGGGACAGTCAGCTCTGGAAACACCATATATTTT
.	.	TRBV5-6	TRBJ1-1	CASSSLQGGTEAFF	TGTGCCAGCAGCTCGTTACAGGGAGGGACTGAAGCTTTCTTT
.	once	TRBV3-1/TRBV3-2	TRBJ1-2	CASSQALNYGYTF	TGTGCCAGCAGCCAAGCGTTGAACTATGGCTACACCTTC
.	few	TRBV10-1	TRBJ2-7	CASTDPPNGYEQYF	TGCGCCAGCACCGACCCCCCCAACGGGTACGAGCAGTACTTC
.	.	TRBV28	TRBJ1-2	CASSGGGDGGYTF	TGTGCCAGCAGTGGGGGGGGAGATGGAGGCTACACCTTC
.	.	TRBV4-1	TRBJ2-7	CASSQAGQTYEQYF	TGCGCCAGCAGCCAAGCCGGACAGACCTACGAGCAGTACTTC
.	.	TRBV5-1	TRBJ2-1	CASSLQTGENEQFF	TGCGCCAGCAGCTTGCAGACGGGTGAGAATGAGCAGTTCTTC
.	.	TRBV7-9	TRBJ1-6	CASSLGGVDSPLHF	TGTGCCAGCAGCTTGGGGGGTGTGGATTCACCCCTCCACTTT
TRBD1	few	TRBV5-4	TRBJ1-2	CASSLSAGQGYGYTF	TGTGCCAGCAGCTTGTCGGCGGGACAGGGATATGGCTACACCTTC
.	once	TRBV30	TRBJ1-6	CAWTEGPSNSPLHF	TGTGCCTGGACCGAGGGCCCCTCGAATTCACCCCTCCACTTT
.	.	TRBV24-1	TRBJ2-2	CATSGDRTNTGELFF	TGTGCCACCAGTGGAGACAGGACAAACACCGGGGAGCTGTTTTTT
.	.	TRBV3-1/TRBV3-2	TRBJ1-2	CASSQDPAGYGYTF	TGTGCCAGCAGCCAAGACCCCGCCGGCTATGGCTACACCTTC
TRBD1	.	TRBV6-1	TRBJ1-1	CASSEGQGGGKTEAFF	TGTGCCAGCAGTGAAGGACAGGGCGGGGGGAAGACTGAAGCTTTCTTT
TRBD2	.	TRBV27	TRBJ2-3	CASIESAGGVTQYF	TGTGCCAGCATAGAATCCGCGGGAGGAGTTACGCAGTATTTT
.	.	TRBV7-6	TRBJ1-6	CASSLEGQRQSPLHF	TGTGCCAGCAGCTTAGAAGGACAGCGGCAGTCACCCCTCCACTTT
TRBD1	.	TRBV3-1/TRBV3-2	TRBJ2-1	CASAPLGDRGRNEQFF	TGTGCCAGCGCCCCTCTGGGGGACAGGGGGCGGAATGAGCAGTTCTTC
.	.	TRBV3-1/TRBV3-2	TRBJ2-1	CASSQEGRGTYNEQFF	TGTGCCAGCAGCCAAGAAGGGCGGGGAACTTACAATGAGCAGTTCTTC
TRBD1	few	TRBV3-1/TRBV3-2	TRBJ1-1	CASSQGDRQAFF	TGTGCCAGCAGCCAAGGGGACAGACAAGCTTTCTTT
TRBD1	.	TRBV6-2/TRBV6-3	TRBJ1-5	CASSPGGTQPQHF	TGTGCCAGCAGCCCAGGGGGCACTCAGCCCCAGCATTTT
.	.	TRBV5-8	TRBJ2-7	CASSSRLVTYEQYF	TGTGCCAGCAGCTCCCGATTAGTCACCTACGAGCAGTACTTC
.	.	TRBV7-3	TRBJ2-5	CASSLNPQSPNQETQYF	TGTGCCAGCAGCTTAAATCCACAGAGTCCAAACCAAGAGACCCAGTACTTC
.	many	TRBV7-2	TRBJ1-4	CASRAGATNEKLFF	TGTGCCAGCAGGGCAGGGGCAACTAATGAAAAACTGTTTTTT
.	.	TRBV24-1	TRBJ2-3	CATSDFPEVDTQYF	TGTGCCACCAGTGATTTTCCCGAGGTGGATACGCAGTATTTT
.	.	TRBV6-5	TRBJ1-4	CASRSGGGTNEKLFF	TGTGCCAGCAGGTCCGGGGGGGGCACTAATGAAAAACTGTTTTTT
.	.	TRBV19	TRBJ2-1	CASSLRTDYQQFF	TGTGCCAGTAGTCTCCGCACTGACTACCAGCAGTTCTTC
TRBD1	.	TRBV3-1/TRBV3-2	TRBJ1-5	CASSQTRDRGVQPQHF	TGTGCCAGCAGTCAAACCCGGGACAGGGGCGTCCAGCCCCAGCATTTT
TRBD2	.	TRBV2	TRBJ2-3	CASKTSGGETDTQYF	TGTGCCAGCAAGACTAGCGGGGGGGAAACAGATACGCAGTATTTT
TRBD1	.	TRBV15	TRBJ2-4	CATSRARQGAKNIQYF	TGTGCCACCAGCAGAGCGCGACAGGGAGCCAAAAACATTCAGTACTTC
TRBD2	.	TRBV5-1	TRBJ2-7	CASSLASSGGAYEQYF	TGCGCCAGCAGCTTGGCCTCTAGCGGGGGGGCCTACGAGCAGTACTTC
.	.	TRBV10-3	TRBJ1-3	CAISNSGNTIYF	TGTGCCATCAGTAACAGTGGAAACACCATATATTTT
.	.	TRBV6-6	TRBJ2-1	CASSYRDSYNEQFF	TGTGCCAGCAGTTACCGGGACTCCTACAATGAGCAGTTCTTC
TRBD1	.	TRBV13	TRBJ2-7	CASSWGTGGLFSEQYF	TGTGCCAGCAGCTGGGGGACAGGGGGATTGTTTAGCGAGCAGTACTTC